Presented here are 25 T cell receptor beta chains from one specimen sequenced in a study of cytomegalovirus exposure and HLA in healthy donors. Primers: 60 Vbeta forward and 13 Jbeta reverse. Profiled with immunoSEQ multiplex PCR; TCRdb holds only in-frame clones, not every one. The data show 100,000 to 150,000 clones, roughly four fifths seen once. The sequenced sample consisted of PBMCs. The source of these receptors is a middle-aged woman in good health and CMV-seropositive.

This clone turned up a few times. The gene calls are TRBV6-4 and TRBJ2-2, with D perhaps TRBD1 (6 bases). Germline values: CDR1 MRHNA, CDR2 SNTAGT. The CDR3 runs to 16 residues. V lost 5 bases and J 4 bases, leaving 17 bases between the germline ends. CDR3 sequence: CASSSGTGLGTGELFF. CDR3 DNA sequence: TGTGCCAGCAGTTCGGGAACAGGGCTGGGCACCGGGGAGCTGTTTTTT.

The CDR3 sequence: CASSYGPLETSGTYEQYF. In nucleotides, the CDR3 is TGTGCCAGCAGTTACGGACCCCTCGAGACTAGCGGTACCTACGAGCAGTACTTC. This chain connects TRBV27 to TRBJ2-7, with 9 bases identical to TRBD2. Germline V gives CDR1 MNHEY, CDR2 SMNVEV (reference sequence). The CDR3 loop spans 18 amino acids. V gave up 4 bases and J gave up 2 bases; unmatched junction bases: 15.

The V gene is TRBV30, the J gene TRBJ1-5; 9 positions agree with TRBD1. CDR1 GTSNPN and CDR2 SVGIG come from the germline V gene (reference sequence). The V gene end was trimmed by 5 bases and the J gene end by 7 bases; junction bases not matched to a gene: 6. The CDR3 sequence is 13 residues long. The DNA of the CDR3 is TGTGCCTGGGGACAGGGGCTAGAGCAGCCCCAGCATTTT. This codes for CAWGQGLEQPQHF.

The chain uses TRBV5-1 and TRBJ2-7; D is perhaps TRBD1 (6 bases). Per germline, CDR1 SGHRS and CDR2 YFSETQ. The CDR3 runs to 15 residues. V was shortened by 0 bases and J by 9 bases, with 19 bases between the two germline ends. The CDR3 region is CASSLGSSGGEAQYF. CDR3 DNA sequence: TGCGCCAGCAGCTTGGGCTCGAGTGGGGGCGAAGCGCAGTACTTC. The entire variable domain, with the rest obtained from reference TRBV5-1 and TRBJ2-7, is as follows: KAGVTQTPRYLIKTRGQQVTLSCSPISGHRSVSWYQQTPGQGLQFLFEYFSETQRNKGNFPGRFSGRQFSNSRSEMNVSTLELGDSALYLCASSLGSSGGEAQYFGPGTRLTVT.

V and J are TRBV19 and TRBJ2-1, with D maybe TRBD2 (6 bases). CDR1 LNHDA and CDR2 SQIVND come from the germline V gene (reference sequence). V was cut by 3 bases and J by 10 bases, with 25 bases left in between. This CDR3 has 17 residues. The DNA for the CDR3 is TGTGCCAGTAGTATCAACCCGGGGGTAGCGAGGCGTTGGGAGCAGTTCTTC. This gives the protein CASSINPGVARRWEQFF.

This chain links TRBV11-1 with TRBJ2-7, with 7 bases lining up with TRBD2. Germline V gene data show CDR1 as SGHAT and CDR2 as FQDESV (reference sequence). The CDR3 is made up of 16 amino acids. Trimming at V came to 1 base and at J to 0 bases, leaving 6 bases not matched to a gene. CDR3 sequence: CASSLDLGRGSYEQYF. In DNA form, the CDR3 reads TGTGCCAGCAGCTTAGATCTGGGGAGGGGCTCCTACGAGCAGTACTTC. The complete variable domain, with remaining parts taken from reference TRBV11-1 and TRBJ2-7, reads EAEVAQSPRYKITEKSQAVAFWCDPISGHATLYWYRQILGQGPELLVQFQDESVVDDSQLPKDRFSAERLKGVDSTLKIQPAELGDSAMYLCASSLDLGRGSYEQYFGPGTRLTVT.

This clone was recorded a few times. This sequence joins TRBV4-1 and TRBJ2-3; D perhaps matches TRBD2 (6 bases). Trimming shortened V by 1 base and J by 2 bases, and 16 bases separated the two germline ends. The germline CDR1 and CDR2 sequences are MGHRA and YSYEKL. The CDR3 runs to 17 residues. The CDR3 bases are TGCGCCAGCAGCCAAGGGTTGGCTGGGACTCTCACAGATACGCAGTATTTT. Its protein product is CASSQGLAGTLTDTQYF.

This rearrangement joins TRBV5-1 to TRBJ2-3, with a tentative D call TRBD1 (6 bases). V shed 3 bases and J shed 5 bases, with 19 bases lying between them. Per germline, CDR1 SGHRS and CDR2 YFSETQ. This CDR3 has 16 residues. CDR3 in DNA: TGCGCCAGCAGCTCTCCCCGGGACACTCCGGAAGATACGCAGTATTTT. Amino acids: CASSSPRDTPEDTQYF. The full variable domain, with the rest looked up from reference TRBV5-1 and TRBJ2-3, is KAGVTQTPRYLIKTRGQQVTLSCSPISGHRSVSWYQQTPGQGLQFLFEYFSETQRNKGNFPGRFSGRQFSNSRSEMNVSTLELGDSALYLCASSSPRDTPEDTQYFGPGTRLTVL.

The V and J genes are TRBV6-5 and TRBJ2-1, with 10 bases identical to TRBD1. V was pared by 6 bases and J by 10 bases, with 12 bases of the junction left unmatched. This CDR3 contains 15 residues. The germline CDR1 and CDR2 sequences are MNHEY and SVGAGI. DNA of the CDR3: TGTGCCAGCAGGGGGGACAGGGGAACCGTTCGGGAGCAGTTCTTC. As protein: CASRGDRGTVREQFF.

The chain carries TRBV19 and TRBJ1-1, with a weak D call TRBD1 (5 bases). Germline-derived CDR1 and CDR2 are LNHDA and SQIVND (reference sequence). The CDR3 is 12 residues long. Trimming left V 6 bases short and J 5 bases short, with 10 bases between. For the CDR3, the DNA is TGTGCCAGTAGCCGACAGTGGACTGAAGCTTTCTTT. Translated: CASSRQWTEAFF.

The chain uses TRBV5-1 and TRBJ1-1; unclear D gene. V gave up 0 bases and J gave up 1 base, with 4 bases separating them. CDR3 length: 13 amino acids. CDR1 and CDR2 from the germline V gene are SGHRS and YFSETQ. The CDR3 DNA follows: TGCGCCAGCAGCTTGGACAGGAACACTGAAGCTTTCTTT. This sequence encodes CASSLDRNTEAFF.

The chain employs TRBV30 and TRBJ2-4; the match to TRBD1 covers 12 bases. CDR1 is GTSNPN and CDR2 is SVGIG in the germline V gene (reference sequence). The length of the CDR3 is 18 residues. J gave up 5 bases and V 1 base, and 12 bases lay outside the gene matches. CDR3: CAWSAGIGGQGAQNIQYF. The CDR3 DNA sequence: TGTGCCTGGAGTGCCGGCATCGGGGGACAGGGGGCGCAAAACATTCAGTACTTC.

For this clone: At one of its ends the junction is not consistent with the germline gene, which may arise from a read error. This chain joins TRBV11-1 and TRBJ2-7, with 11 positions matching TRBD2. The CDR3 covers 14 residues. Per germline, CDR1 SGHAT and CDR2 FQDESV (reference sequence). CDR3 nucleotide sequence: TGTGCCAGCAGATTAGCGGGAGGGAGCTACGAGCAGTACTTC. Its protein product is CASRLAGGSYEQYF.

The chain has TRBV7-9 and TRBJ2-1, with 8 positions matching TRBD2. The CDR3 has 15 residues. Germline lookup yields CDR1 SEHNR and CDR2 FQNEAQ (reference sequence). J was trimmed by 8 bases and V by 5 bases; bases with no gene match: 11. This chain's CDR3 is CASSPRGGGSDEQFF. Here the CDR3 DNA reads TGTGCCAGCAGCCCCCGGGGGGGCGGGAGCGATGAGCAGTTCTTC.

This clone has a single count. This chain joins TRBV11-2 and TRBJ2-7; D might be TRBD2 (6 bases). With 5 bases removed from V and 7 bases from J, the gap between germline ends came to 9 bases. Germline V gene lookup returns CDR1 SGHAT and CDR2 FQNNGV. This CDR3 region has 11 residues. CDR3 nucleotides: TGTGCCAGCAGCCCAGGGAGGGAGCAGTACTTC. It is translated as CASSPGREQYF.

This sequence joins TRBV6-5 and TRBJ2-7, with unresolved D. Trimming left V 6 bases short and J 3 bases short, with 15 bases between. Germline V gene lookup returns CDR1 MNHEY and CDR2 SVGAGI. This CDR3 has 14 residues. As DNA, the CDR3 is TGTGCCAGCAGCCCCTCGAACCTACTCTACGAGCAGTACTTC. It translates to CASSPSNLLYEQYF.

The rearrangement joins TRBV15 to TRBJ1-5, with unresolved D. CDR3 length: 13 amino acids. V was pared by 7 bases and J by 7 bases, with 14 bases between. Germline loops: CDR1 LNHNV, CDR2 YYDKDF (reference sequence). The CDR3: CATTVERGQPQHF. As DNA, the CDR3 is TGTGCCACCACCGTGGAAAGAGGACAGCCCCAGCATTTT.

This chain uses TRBV7-9 with TRBJ2-5; 8 bases match TRBD2. Germline trimming cut 1 base from V and 3 bases from J; bases unmatched to any gene: 7. The CDR3 totals 16 residues. Germline CDR1 reads SEHNR; CDR2 reads FQNEAQ (reference sequence). CDR3 DNA: TGTGCCAGCAGCTTAGGTCCGGGAGGGAACGAAGAGACCCAGTACTTC. Protein: CASSLGPGGNEETQYF. The whole variable domain, filled in from reference TRBV7-9 and TRBJ2-5, reads DTGVSQNPRHKITKRGQNVTFRCDPISEHNRLYWYRQTLGQGPEFLTYFQNEAQLEKSRLLSDRFSAERPKGSFSTLEIQRTEQGDSAMYLCASSLGPGGNEETQYFGPGTRLLVL.

V usage is TRBV27 and J usage is TRBJ1-4, with TRBD1 matching 12 bases. Per the germline V gene, CDR1 is MNHEY and CDR2 is SMNVEV (reference sequence). Trimming removed 4 bases from V and 6 bases from J; junction bases left unmatched: 3. The CDR3 loop spans 15 amino acids. The CDR3 DNA sequence: TGTGCCAGCAGTTCGCGGGACAGGGGGCATGAAAAACTGTTTTTT. Residues: CASSSRDRGHEKLFF.

This chain uses TRBV10-1 with TRBJ2-5; D may be TRBD1 (6 bases). V was pared by 3 bases and J by 2 bases, with 13 bases between. The CDR3 loop spans 15 amino acids. The germline V gene encodes CDR1 WNHNN and CDR2 SYGVQD (reference sequence). DNA of the CDR3: TGCGCCAGCAGTGAAACAGGGTCCTTACAAGAGACCCAGTACTTC. The encoded protein is CASSETGSLQETQYF.

The genes are TRBV10-3 and TRBJ2-1; 10 bases align to TRBD1. From germline, CDR1 is ENHRY and CDR2 SYGVKD. The CDR3 consists of 14 residues. V lost 7 bases and J lost 4; bases outside the gene matches: 4. The CDR3 region has the DNA TGTGCCATCAAAGGGACAGGGGAATACAATGAGCAGTTCTTC. Protein sequence: CAIKGTGEYNEQFF.

This clone was observed a few times. The gene calls are TRBV28 and TRBJ1-5, with a tentative D call TRBD1 (5 bases). Trimming cost V 7 bases and J 11 bases, with 24 bases left between them. This CDR3 comprises 15 residues. Germline V gives CDR1 MDHEN, CDR2 SYDVKM. In nucleotides, the CDR3 is TGTGCCAGCACCAGAAGGGGCCGGTTATTCAGGACCCAGCATTTT. Its protein is CASTRRGRLFRTQHF.

The CDR3 sequence is CASSPPFGTGTDTQYF. CDR3 nucleotide sequence: TGTGCCAGCAGTCCACCTTTCGGCACAGGCACAGATACGCAGTATTTT. This chain joins TRBV28 and TRBJ2-3; D not certain. Trimming left V 5 bases short and J 1 base short, with 16 bases between. Per the germline V gene, CDR1 is MDHEN and CDR2 is SYDVKM. The CDR3 contains 16 residues. The full variable domain, rest sourced from reference TRBV28 and TRBJ2-3, is DVKVTQSSRYLVKRTGEKVFLECVQDMDHENMFWYRQDPGLGLRLIYFSYDVKMKEKGDIPEGYSVSREKKERFSLILESASTNQTSMYLCASSPPFGTGTDTQYFGPGTRLTVL.

The J gene is TRBJ1-4, the V gene TRBV2, with D possibly matching TRBD1 (6 bases). Germline CDR1 and CDR2: SNHLY and FYNNEI. This CDR3 contains 15 residues. V was pared by 7 bases and J by 6 bases, with 18 bases between. Here the CDR3 reads CASMWRRDNDEKLFF. CDR3 bases: TGTGCCAGCATGTGGAGACGGGACAACGATGAAAAACTGTTTTTT.

V and J are TRBV27 and TRBJ2-4; no clear D. This CDR3 comprises 13 residues. V dropped 5 bases and J dropped 6 bases, with 11 bases sitting between them. Germline V gene sequence: CDR1 MNHEY, CDR2 SMNVEV (reference sequence). The chain's CDR3 is CASSLLEGNIQYF. In nucleotides, the CDR3 is TGTGCCAGCAGTCTCCTAGAAGGAAACATTCAGTACTTC.